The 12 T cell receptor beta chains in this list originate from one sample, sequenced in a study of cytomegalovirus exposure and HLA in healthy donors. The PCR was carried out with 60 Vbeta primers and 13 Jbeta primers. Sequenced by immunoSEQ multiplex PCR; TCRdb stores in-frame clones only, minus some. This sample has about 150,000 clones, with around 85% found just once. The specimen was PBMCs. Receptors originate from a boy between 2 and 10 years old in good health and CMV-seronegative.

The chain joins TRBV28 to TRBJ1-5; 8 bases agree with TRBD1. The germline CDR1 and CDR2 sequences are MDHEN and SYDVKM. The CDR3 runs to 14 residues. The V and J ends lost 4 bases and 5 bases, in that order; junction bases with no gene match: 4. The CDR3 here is CASSWGQEDQPQHF. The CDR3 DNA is TGTGCCAGCAGTTGGGGACAGGAGGATCAGCCCCAGCATTTT.

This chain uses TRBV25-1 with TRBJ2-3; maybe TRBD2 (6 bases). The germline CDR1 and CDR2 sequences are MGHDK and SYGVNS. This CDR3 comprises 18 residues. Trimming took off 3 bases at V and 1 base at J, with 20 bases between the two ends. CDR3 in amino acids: CASSDRSGRASGTDTQYF. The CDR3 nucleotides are TGTGCCAGCAGTGATAGAAGTGGGCGGGCTAGCGGCACAGATACGCAGTATTTT. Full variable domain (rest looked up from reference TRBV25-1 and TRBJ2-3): EADIYQTPRYLVIGTGKKITLECSQTMGHDKMYWYQQDPGMELHLIHYSYGVNSTEKGDLSSESTVSRIRTEHFPLTLESARPSHTSQYLCASSDRSGRASGTDTQYFGPGTRLTVL.

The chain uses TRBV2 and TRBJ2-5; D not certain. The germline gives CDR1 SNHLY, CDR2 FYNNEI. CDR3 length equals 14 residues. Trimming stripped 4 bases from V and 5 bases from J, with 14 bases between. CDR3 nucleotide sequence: TGTGCCAGCAGTGGAATGGGCCTCCGGGAGACCCAGTACTTC. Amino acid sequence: CASSGMGLRETQYF.

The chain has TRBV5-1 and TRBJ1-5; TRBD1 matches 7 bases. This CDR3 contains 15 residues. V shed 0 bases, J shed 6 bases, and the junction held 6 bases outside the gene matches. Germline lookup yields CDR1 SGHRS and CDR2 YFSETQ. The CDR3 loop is CASSLEGQTSQPQHF. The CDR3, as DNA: TGCGCCAGCAGCTTGGAGGGACAGACGAGTCAGCCCCAGCATTTT.

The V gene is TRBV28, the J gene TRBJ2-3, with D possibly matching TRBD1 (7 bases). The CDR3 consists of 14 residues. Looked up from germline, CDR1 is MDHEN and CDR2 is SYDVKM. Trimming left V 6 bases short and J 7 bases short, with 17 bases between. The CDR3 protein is CASSLGQGGNTQYF. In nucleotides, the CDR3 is TGTGCCAGCAGCCTGGGGCAGGGGGGAAATACGCAGTATTTT.

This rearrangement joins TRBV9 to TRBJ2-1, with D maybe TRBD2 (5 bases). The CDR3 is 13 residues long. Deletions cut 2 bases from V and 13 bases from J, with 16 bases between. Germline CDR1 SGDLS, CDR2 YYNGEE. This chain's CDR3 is CASSVGAGTRQFF. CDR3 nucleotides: TGTGCCAGCAGCGTGGGCGCGGGTACACGACAGTTCTTC.

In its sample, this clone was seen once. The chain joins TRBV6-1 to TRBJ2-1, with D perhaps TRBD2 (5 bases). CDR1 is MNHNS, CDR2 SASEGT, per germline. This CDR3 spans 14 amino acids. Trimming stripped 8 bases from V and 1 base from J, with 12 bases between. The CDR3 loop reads CASATTGSYNEQFF. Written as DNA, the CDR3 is TGTGCCAGCGCAACGACGGGGTCCTACAATGAGCAGTTCTTC.

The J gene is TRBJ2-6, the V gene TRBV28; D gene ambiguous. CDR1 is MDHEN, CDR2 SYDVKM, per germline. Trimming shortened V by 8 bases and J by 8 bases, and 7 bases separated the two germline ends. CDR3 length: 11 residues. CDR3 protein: CASSDSNVLTF. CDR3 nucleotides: TGTGCCAGCTCCGACTCCAACGTCCTGACTTTC.

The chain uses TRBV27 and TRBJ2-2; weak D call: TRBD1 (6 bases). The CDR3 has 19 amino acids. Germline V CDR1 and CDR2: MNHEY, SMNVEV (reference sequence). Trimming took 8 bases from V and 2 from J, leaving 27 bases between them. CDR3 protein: CASCSTGKSRVHNTGELFF. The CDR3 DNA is TGTGCCAGCTGTTCCACAGGGAAAAGCCGCGTCCATAACACCGGGGAGCTGTTTTTT.

The CDR3 coding sequence is TGTGCCAGCACTTACGGGGGAGACACCGGGGAGCTGTTTTTT. Amino acid sequence: CASTYGGDTGELFF. This chain uses TRBV6-1 with TRBJ2-2; perhaps TRBD2 as D (6 bases). CDR1 and CDR2 (germline): MNHNS, SASEGT. V lost 7 bases to trimming and J lost 3 bases, with 12 bases between them. The CDR3 length is 14 residues.

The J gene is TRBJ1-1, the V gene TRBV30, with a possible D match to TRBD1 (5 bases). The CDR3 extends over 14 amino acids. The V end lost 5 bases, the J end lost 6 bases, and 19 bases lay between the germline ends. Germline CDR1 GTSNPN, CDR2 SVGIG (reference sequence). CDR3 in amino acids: CAWSWGGLRAEAFF. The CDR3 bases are TGTGCCTGGTCCTGGGGGGGACTGAGGGCTGAAGCTTTCTTT.

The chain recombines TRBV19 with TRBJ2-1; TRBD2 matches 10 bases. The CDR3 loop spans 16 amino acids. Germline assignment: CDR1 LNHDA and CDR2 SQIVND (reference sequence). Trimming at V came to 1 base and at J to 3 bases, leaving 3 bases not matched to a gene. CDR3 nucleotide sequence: TGTGCCAGTAGTATAGTTGAGCGGGGGGGCTACAATGAGCAGTTCTTC. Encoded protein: CASSIVERGGYNEQFF. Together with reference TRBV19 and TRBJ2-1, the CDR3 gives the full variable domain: DGGITQSPKYLFRKEGQNVTLSCEQNLNHDAMYWYRQDPGQGLRLIYYSQIVNDFQKGDIAEGYSVSREKKESFPLTVTSAQKNPTAFYLCASSIVERGGYNEQFFGPGTRLTVL.